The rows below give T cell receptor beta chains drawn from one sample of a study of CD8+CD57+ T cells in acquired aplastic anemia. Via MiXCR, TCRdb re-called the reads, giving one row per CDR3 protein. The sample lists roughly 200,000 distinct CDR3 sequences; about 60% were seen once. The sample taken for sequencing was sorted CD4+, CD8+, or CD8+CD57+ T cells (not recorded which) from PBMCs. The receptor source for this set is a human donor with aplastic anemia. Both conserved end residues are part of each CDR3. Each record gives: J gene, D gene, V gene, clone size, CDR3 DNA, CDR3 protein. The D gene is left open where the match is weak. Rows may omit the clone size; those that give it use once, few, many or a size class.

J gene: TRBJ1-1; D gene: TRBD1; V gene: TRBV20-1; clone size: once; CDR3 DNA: TGCAGTGCCTCGGGACAGGGCGGAGCTGAAGCTTTCTTT; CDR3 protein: CSASGQGGAEAFF
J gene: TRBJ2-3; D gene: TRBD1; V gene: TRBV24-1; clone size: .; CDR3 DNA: TGTGCCACCAGTGACCGGGGACAGGGGACAGATACGCAGTATTTT; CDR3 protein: CATSDRGQGTDTQYF
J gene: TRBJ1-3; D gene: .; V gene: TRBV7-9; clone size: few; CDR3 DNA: TGTGCCAGCAGCGTCACGGGGCTTGGCACCATATATTTT; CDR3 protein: CASSVTGLGTIYF
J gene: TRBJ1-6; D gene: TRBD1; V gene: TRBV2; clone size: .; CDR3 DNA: TGTGCCAGCAGTGAAGCGGGTGTGGGACAGTCTCACTTT; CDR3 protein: CASSEAGVGQSHF
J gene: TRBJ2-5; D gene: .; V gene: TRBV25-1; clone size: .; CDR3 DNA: TGTGCCAGCCGTGCTAGAGGCCAAGAGACCCAGTACTTC; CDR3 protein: CASRARGQETQYF
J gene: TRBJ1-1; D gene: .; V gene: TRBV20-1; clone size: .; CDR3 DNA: TGCAGTGCTGTTGACAGGAGGAACACTGAAGCTTTCTTT; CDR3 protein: CSAVDRRNTEAFF
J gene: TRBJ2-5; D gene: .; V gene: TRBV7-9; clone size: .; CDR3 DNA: TGTGCCAGCAGCCAAGGACCCCCCCAAGAGACCCAGTACTTT; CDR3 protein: CASSQGPPQETQYF
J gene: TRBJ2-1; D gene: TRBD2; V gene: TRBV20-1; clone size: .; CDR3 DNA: TGCAGTGCTAGAGATCCGACTAGCGGCCTTCACAATGAGCAGTTCTTC; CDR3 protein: CSARDPTSGLHNEQFF
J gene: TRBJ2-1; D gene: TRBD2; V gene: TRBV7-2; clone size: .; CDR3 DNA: TGTGCCAGCAGCTTCGGCGGGAGGGCCTACAATGAGCAGTTCTTC; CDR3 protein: CASSFGGRAYNEQFF
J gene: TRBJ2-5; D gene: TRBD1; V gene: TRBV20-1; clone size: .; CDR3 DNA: TGCAGTGCCCGGATATGGGACAGGCAAGAGACCCAGTACTTC; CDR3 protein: CSARIWDRQETQYF
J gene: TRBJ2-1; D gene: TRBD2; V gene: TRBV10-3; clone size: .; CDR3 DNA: TGTGCCATCAGTGTAGGGACTAGCGGCTACAATGAGCAGTTCTTC; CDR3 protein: CAISVGTSGYNEQFF
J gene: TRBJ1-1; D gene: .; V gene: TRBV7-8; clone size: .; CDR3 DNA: TGTGCCAGCATCTTACTAACTTATACGACCGAGAACACTGAAGCTTTCTTT; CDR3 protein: CASILLTYTTENTEAFF
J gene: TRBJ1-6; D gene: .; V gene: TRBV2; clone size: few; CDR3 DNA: TGTGCCAGCAGTGGAGGGGGGAATAATTCACCCCTCCACTTT; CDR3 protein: CASSGGGNNSPLHF
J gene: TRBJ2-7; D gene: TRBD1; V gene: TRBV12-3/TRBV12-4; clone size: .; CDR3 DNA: TGTGCCAGCCGGACAGGGGAGCAGTACTTC; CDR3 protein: CASRTGEQYF
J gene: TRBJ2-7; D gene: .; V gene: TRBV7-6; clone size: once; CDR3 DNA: TGTGCCAGCAGCCTCGGACGGCTCTACGAGCAGTACTTC; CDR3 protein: CASSLGRLYEQYF
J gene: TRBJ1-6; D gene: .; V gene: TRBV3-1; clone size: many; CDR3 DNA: TGTGCCAGCAGCCAAGGAACCGAGCTCTCCTATAATTCACCCCTCCACTTT; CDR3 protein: CASSQGTELSYNSPLHF
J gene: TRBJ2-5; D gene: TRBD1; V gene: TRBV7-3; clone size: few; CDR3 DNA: TGTGCCAGCAGCCCAGGGACAGGGCGAGAGACCCAGTACTTC; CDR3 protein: CASSPGTGRETQYF
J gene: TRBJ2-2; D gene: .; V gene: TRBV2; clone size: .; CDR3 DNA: TGTGCCAGCGGACTGGCGAACACCGGGGAGCTGTTTTTT; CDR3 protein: CASGLANTGELFF
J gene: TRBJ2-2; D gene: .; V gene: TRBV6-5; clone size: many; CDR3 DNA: TGTGCCGCTAGGGGATTGTACACCGGGGAGCTGTTTTTT; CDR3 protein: CAARGLYTGELFF
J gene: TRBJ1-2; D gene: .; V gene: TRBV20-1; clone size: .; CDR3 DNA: TGCAGTGCTAGAGCGGCGGGAGGCTACACCTTC; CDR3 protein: CSARAAGGYTF
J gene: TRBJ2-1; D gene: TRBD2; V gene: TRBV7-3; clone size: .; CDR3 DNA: TGTGCCAGCAGTCCAGGACTAGCGGGTAACAATGAGCAGTTCTTC; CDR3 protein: CASSPGLAGNNEQFF
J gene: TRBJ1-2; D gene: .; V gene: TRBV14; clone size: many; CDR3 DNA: TGTGCCAGCAGCCAAGGGACAGAGACAGCAATGAACTATGGCTACACCTTC; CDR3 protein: CASSQGTETAMNYGYTF
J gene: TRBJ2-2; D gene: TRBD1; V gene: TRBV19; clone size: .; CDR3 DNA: TGTGCCACGGACAGGGGGCCCACCGGGGAGCTGTTTTTT; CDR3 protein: CATDRGPTGELFF
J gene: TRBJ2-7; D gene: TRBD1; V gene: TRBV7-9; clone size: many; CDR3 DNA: TGTGCCAGCAGCTTAGCCACAACAGGGGTGGAGTACGAGCAGTACTTC; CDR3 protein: CASSLATTGVEYEQYF
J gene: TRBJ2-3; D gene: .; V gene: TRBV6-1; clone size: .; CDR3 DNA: TGTGCCAGCAGTGGCAGTGCAGATACGCAGTATTTT; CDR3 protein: CASSGSADTQYF
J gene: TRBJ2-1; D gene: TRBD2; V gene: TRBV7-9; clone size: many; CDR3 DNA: TGTGCCAGCAGCTTTAGCGGGGGGGGTGATGAGCAGTTCTTC; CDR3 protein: CASSFSGGGDEQFF
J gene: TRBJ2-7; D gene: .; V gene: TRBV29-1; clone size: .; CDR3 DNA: TGCAGCGTTAATACGGTGGACGAGCAGTACTTC; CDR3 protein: CSVNTVDEQYF
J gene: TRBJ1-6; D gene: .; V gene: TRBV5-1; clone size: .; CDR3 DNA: TGCGCCAGCAGTCCCGACGTCGGGAATTCACCCCTCCACTTT; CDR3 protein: CASSPDVGNSPLHF
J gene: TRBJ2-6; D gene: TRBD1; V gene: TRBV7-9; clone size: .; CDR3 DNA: TGTGCCAGCAGCTTAGCGACAGGGTCGGGGGCCAACGTCCTGACTTTC; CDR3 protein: CASSLATGSGANVLTF
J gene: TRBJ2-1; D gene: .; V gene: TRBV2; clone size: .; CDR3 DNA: TGTGCCAGCAGCTCGGGGGCGGCCTACAATGAGCAGTTCTTC; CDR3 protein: CASSSGAAYNEQFF
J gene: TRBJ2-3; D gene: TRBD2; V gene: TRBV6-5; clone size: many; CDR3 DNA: TGTGCCAGCAGTCGGGAGGGACTAGGGACCTATTTT; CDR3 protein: CASSREGLGTYF
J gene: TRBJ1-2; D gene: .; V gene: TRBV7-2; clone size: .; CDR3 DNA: TGTGCCAGCAGCAAGGGCGGCAGAATGAAGAACTATGGCTACACCTTC; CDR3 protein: CASSKGGRMKNYGYTF
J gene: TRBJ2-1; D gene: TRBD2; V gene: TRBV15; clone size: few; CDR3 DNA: TGTGCCACCAGCAGCCAACTGACAACGGGACTAGCGAGTGAGCAGTTCTTC; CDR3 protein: CATSSQLTTGLASEQFF
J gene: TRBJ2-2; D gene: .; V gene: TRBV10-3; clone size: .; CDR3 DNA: TGTGCCGTCTATAGCGACTCGGGGGAGCTGTTTTTT; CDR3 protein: CAVYSDSGELFF
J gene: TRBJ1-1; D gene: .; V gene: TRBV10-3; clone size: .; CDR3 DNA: TGTGCCAGCGGTCCGGGCCATCTAAACACTGAAGCTTTCTTT; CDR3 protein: CASGPGHLNTEAFF
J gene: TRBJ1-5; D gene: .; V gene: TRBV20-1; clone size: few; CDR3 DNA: TGCAGTGCTAGAGAAACAGGGCCTCACCCCCAGCATTTT; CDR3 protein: CSARETGPHPQHF
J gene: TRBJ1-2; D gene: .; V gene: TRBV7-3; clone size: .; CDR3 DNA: TGTGCCAGCACGAGGACAGACCACTATGGCTACACCTTC; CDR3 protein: CASTRTDHYGYTF
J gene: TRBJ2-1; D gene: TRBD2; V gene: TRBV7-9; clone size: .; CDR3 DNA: TGTGCCAGCAGCCATAGCGGGGGCAATGAGCAGTTCTTC; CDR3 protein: CASSHSGGNEQFF
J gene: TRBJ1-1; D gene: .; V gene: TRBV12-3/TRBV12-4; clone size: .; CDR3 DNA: TGTGCCAGCAGTTCCACAGGCCCTGAAGCTTTCTTT; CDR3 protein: CASSSTGPEAFF
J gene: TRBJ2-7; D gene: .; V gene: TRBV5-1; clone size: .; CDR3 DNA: TGTGCCAGCAGCTTGGGGGAGAGGGGAACCTACGAGCAGTACTTC; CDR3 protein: CASSLGERGTYEQYF